This entry features one T cell receptor beta chain sequence. Antigen: not known. The sample originates from a study of vaccination and CD4 T cells after COVID-19. CDR1 KGHDR and CDR2 SFDVKD come from the germline V gene. The CDR3 totals 15 residues. V shed 3 bases, J shed 8 bases, and the junction held 3 bases outside the gene matches. Treatment indicated: approximately nine-day PBMC culture with coronavirus spike peptide pools or control peptides (ViraFEST assay). Cultured CD4+ T cells had their DNA profiled by the Oncomine TCR Beta short-read assay. In TCRdb, the PCR reads were re-called with MiXCR into one record per CDR3 protein. The data show over 15,000 distinct CDR3 sequences, roughly 60% seen once.

The genes are TRBV24-1 and TRBJ2-3; 14 positions agree with TRBD2. The receptor's source is a human donor who had recovered from COVID-19. The sequencing sample was made of CD4+ T cells from blood, cultured in vitro. The CDR3 nucleotides read TGTGCCACCAGTGATACCGGGACTAGCGGGAGTACGCAGTATTTT. Protein product: CATSDTGTSGSTQYF.